What follows is one T cell receptor beta chain and its context. Its antigen is as yet unknown. The data were obtained in a study of shared clonotypes between healthy human individuals. Notes on the study in general: Non-shared clonotypes were found to have lower generation probabilities than the clonotypes that were shared by all four of the sorted-subset donors.

CDR3 length equals 16 residues. CDR1 SNHLY and CDR2 FYNNEI come from the germline V gene. V gave up 1 base and J gave up 0 bases, with 11 bases separating them. The naive CD8 population came from CD45RO-negative cells selected for CCR7, without terminally differentiated effector memory CD45RA+ cells. This table comes from immunoSEQ multiplex PCR, and its TCRdb copy is limited to in-frame clones, with some not included. This sample carries roughly 550,000 clones, around 95% of them seen once, and the ten largest clones take about 0.11%. This TCR came from a woman in her twenties or thirties in good health. The material sequenced was naive CD8+ T cells sorted from blood. The rearrangement joins TRBV2 to TRBJ2-3; the D gene is possibly TRBD1 (6 bases). As DNA, the CDR3 is TGTGCCAGCAGTGAAGACCGGGACACTAGCACAGATACGCAGTATTTT. Translation gives CASSEDRDTSTDTQYF.